The rows below give T cell receptor beta chains drawn from one sample of a study of blood T cell repertoires in COVID-19. TCRdb keeps only in-frame clones here, not all; method: immunoSEQ multiplex PCR. The sample has roughly 68,000 clones, 70% to 90% seen once. The material sequenced was PBMCs or T cells enriched from blood (not recorded which). The receptor source for this set is a woman in her thirties or forties with acute COVID-19. CDR3s include the opening cysteine and the closing phenylalanine or tryptophan. D genes are given only for firm matches. Size values are once, few and many counts, or a class for expanded clones, and some rows have none.

CDR3nt | CDR3aa | d_gene | abundance | j_gene | v_gene
TGTGCCAGCCGACAGGCGGGAGAGACCCAGTACTTC | CASRQAGETQYF | . | . | TRBJ2-5 | TRBV19
TGTGCCACCAGCAGAGGCGACATAGGGGATGCTGAAAAACTGTTTTTT | CATSRGDIGDAEKLFF | . | . | TRBJ1-4 | TRBV15
TGTGCCAGCAGCGTAGGTGGGGGGGCGGGCACAGATACGCAGTATTTT | CASSVGGGAGTDTQYF | . | . | TRBJ2-3 | TRBV9
TGCAGCGTTGAAGGAGGACTAGCGGGGCTCTCCTACGAGCAGTACTTC | CSVEGGLAGLSYEQYF | TRBD2 | few | TRBJ2-7 | TRBV29-1
TGTGCCAGCAGCAAGGGACAGCCCCCCAATGAGCAGTTCTTC | CASSKGQPPNEQFF | TRBD1 | . | TRBJ2-1 | TRBV7-9
TGCAGTGCTAGTCTAGTCGGTGAAAAACTGTTTTTT | CSASLVGEKLFF | . | . | TRBJ1-4 | TRBV20-1
TGTGCCAGCAGTCCGGACAGGGGGCTTGGTCTAGCGGGTCAAGAGACCCAGTACTTC | CASSPDRGLGLAGQETQYF | TRBD1 | . | TRBJ2-5 | TRBV27
TGTGCCAGCAGCCCGGAAGGGAGGGGGGACAATGAGCAGTTCTTC | CASSPEGRGDNEQFF | . | . | TRBJ2-1 | TRBV21-1
TGTGCCAGCAGTGACCGTCTCGGGAGCGGAACCTATGGCTACACCTTC | CASSDRLGSGTYGYTF | . | . | TRBJ1-2 | TRBV6-4
TGTGCCAGCAGCCAGTCAACAGGGAGCTCTGGAAACACCATATATTTT | CASSQSTGSSGNTIYF | . | few | TRBJ1-3 | TRBV14
TGTGCCAGCAGCTTTGGCCTTAACTATGGCTACACCTTC | CASSFGLNYGYTF | . | . | TRBJ1-2 | TRBV11-2
TGTGCCAGCAGCGGGGGGCAGGGCCCGGGTACGCAGTATTTT | CASSGGQGPGTQYF | . | . | TRBJ2-3 | TRBV9
TGCGCCAGCAGCTTGGATGCAGGGGGCATCACCGGGGAGCTGTTTTTT | CASSLDAGGITGELFF | TRBD1 | . | TRBJ2-2 | TRBV5-1
TGTGCCAGCAGTTACCGTTGGGGGCCGAACACCGGGGAGCTGTTTTTT | CASSYRWGPNTGELFF | . | . | TRBJ2-2 | TRBV6-6
TGTGCCAGCAGCCAGACAGGGGGCGGTGAAAAACTGTTTTTT | CASSQTGGGEKLFF | TRBD1 | . | TRBJ1-4 | TRBV7-9
TGTGCCTGGAGCGACCCAGGCAATGGAAACACCATATATTTT | CAWSDPGNGNTIYF | . | few | TRBJ1-3 | TRBV30
TGTGCCAGCAGCTTAACGGGAGGTCGCAATCAGCCCCAGCATTTT | CASSLTGGRNQPQHF | . | once | TRBJ1-5 | TRBV7-3
TGTGCCAGCAGCAGGACGGGGAACTATGGCTACACCTTC | CASSRTGNYGYTF | . | . | TRBJ1-2 | TRBV7-2
TGTGCCAGCAGATTTAGGCAGTCGCCTAGCGGGGGTTTGGAGACCCAGTACTTC | CASRFRQSPSGGLETQYF | TRBD2 | . | TRBJ2-5 | TRBV27
TGTGCCAGTTTGGACACTGGAAACACCATATATTTT | CASLDTGNTIYF | . | . | TRBJ1-3 | TRBV6-6
TGTGCCAGCAGTAAGGACCAGGGTAGCAATCAGCCCCAGCATTTT | CASSKDQGSNQPQHF | . | . | TRBJ1-5 | TRBV6-5
TGCGCCAGCAAACGGGGGACCACATTGAACACTGAAGCTTTCTTT | CASKRGTTLNTEAFF | . | . | TRBJ1-1 | TRBV10-2
TGTGCCATCAGCGGGACTAGCAGAGAGACCCAGTACTTC | CAISGTSRETQYF | TRBD2 | . | TRBJ2-5 | TRBV10-3
TGTGCCAGCACCCCTGCAGGGCGTTCCGGGGAGCTGTTTTTT | CASTPAGRSGELFF | . | . | TRBJ2-2 | TRBV27
TGTGCCAGCAGCCCTCCTGATGGGGCTAATTCACCCCTCCACTTT | CASSPPDGANSPLHF | . | once | TRBJ1-6 | TRBV7-9
TGCGCCAGCAGCCAAGACGGGAACTATGGCTACACCTTC | CASSQDGNYGYTF | . | . | TRBJ1-2 | TRBV4-1
TGTGCCAGCGGCCGGGGTGGGTCCTACAATGAGCAGTTCTTC | CASGRGGSYNEQFF | . | . | TRBJ2-1 | TRBV6-5
TGTGTCACGGGGGCTGAGACCCAGTACTTC | CVTGAETQYF | . | once | TRBJ2-5 | TRBV15
TGTGCCAGCAGCGTGGGAGTGGGGGGAGAAAAACTGTTTTTT | CASSVGVGGEKLFF | . | . | TRBJ1-4 | TRBV9
TGTGCCAGCAGCCAAGAAGCGACCCTTGGGGAGCAGTTCTTC | CASSQEATLGEQFF | . | . | TRBJ2-1 | TRBV14
TGTGCCAGTAGTATAGACCGCCCCGGGAACGGGGAGCTGTTTTTT | CASSIDRPGNGELFF | . | . | TRBJ2-2 | TRBV19
TGTGCCAGTAGTCTGCAGGGGTCCTTTAATTCACCCCTCCACTTT | CASSLQGSFNSPLHF | . | . | TRBJ1-6 | TRBV19
TGTGCCACCGCAGGGGTGTACAATCAGCCCCAGCATTTT | CATAGVYNQPQHF | . | . | TRBJ1-5 | TRBV27
TGTGCCAGCAGCTTAAAACAGGGGGGATACGAGCAGTACTTC | CASSLKQGGYEQYF | TRBD1 | . | TRBJ2-7 | TRBV7-8
TGTGCCAGCAGTTTTGACGGATTCGGGAAACTGTTTTTT | CASSFDGFGKLFF | . | . | TRBJ1-4 | TRBV12-3/TRBV12-4
TGTGCCAGCAGCTCAGGGGACCGACGGTTGCACTCCTACAATGAGCAGTTCTTC | CASSSGDRRLHSYNEQFF | . | . | TRBJ2-1 | TRBV5-6
TGTGCCAGCAGCCAAGAGGCGGCAGGGCCGTACACCGGGGAGCTGTTTTTT | CASSQEAAGPYTGELFF | . | . | TRBJ2-2 | TRBV4-2
TGTGCCAGTAATGGGGGGAGCGGCAAGCAGTTCTTC | CASNGGSGKQFF | . | . | TRBJ2-1 | TRBV6-4
TGTGCCAGCTCACCCGTAGGGTCGGGACACCCTCGAGAGACCCAGTACTTC | CASSPVGSGHPRETQYF | . | . | TRBJ2-5 | TRBV18
TGTGCCAGCAGGGCGGGGGGCACTGAAGCTTTCTTT | CASRAGGTEAFF | . | . | TRBJ1-1 | TRBV28
TGCGCCAGCAGCTTGGAGGGGGCCAACACAGATACGCAGTATTTT | CASSLEGANTDTQYF | TRBD1 | . | TRBJ2-3 | TRBV5-1
TGTGCCAGCAGCTTAGATGGCGGGATTGTTGGCTACACCTTC | CASSLDGGIVGYTF | . | few | TRBJ1-2 | TRBV7-9
TGTGCCAGCAGCGTTTTAGTTTCTGAAGCTTTCTTT | CASSVLVSEAFF | . | . | TRBJ1-1 | TRBV9
TGTGCCAGTCAACCCGGGACAAAAAACTATGGCTACACCTTC | CASQPGTKNYGYTF | . | . | TRBJ1-2 | TRBV5-8
TGTGCCAGCAGTGAAGCCATACCCTCCGGGACTGAAAGTTGGGCCTATGGCTACACCTTC | CASSEAIPSGTESWAYGYTF | . | . | TRBJ1-2 | TRBV2
TGTGCCACCGAGGAGACCAATGAGCAGTTCTTC | CATEETNEQFF | . | once | TRBJ2-1 | TRBV6-6
TGTGCCAGCAGCCAAGATCCCCCGGTGAACACTGAAGCTTTCTTT | CASSQDPPVNTEAFF | . | . | TRBJ1-1 | TRBV14
TGTGCCAGCAGCCTCGGGACAGCCCGATCTGGAAACACCATATATTTT | CASSLGTARSGNTIYF | TRBD1 | . | TRBJ1-3 | TRBV7-6
TGTGCCAGCATAGGAGACTTAAACTATGGCTACACCTTC | CASIGDLNYGYTF | . | . | TRBJ1-2 | TRBV3-1/TRBV3-2
TGTGCCAGCAGTTGGACTAGCGGGGGGGCCCCCATTACGGAGCAGTTCTTC | CASSWTSGGAPITEQFF | TRBD2 | once | TRBJ2-1 | TRBV2
TGTGCCAGCAGTGGGAACAGGGCTAATGAAAAACTGTTTTTT | CASSGNRANEKLFF | . | . | TRBJ1-4 | TRBV2
TGTGCCAGCAGCCTCGAGTATAACTATGGCTACACCTTC | CASSLEYNYGYTF | . | . | TRBJ1-2 | TRBV6-5
TGTGCCAGCACTAGCACCGGGACAGGGTTCCAAGCTTTCTTT | CASTSTGTGFQAFF | TRBD1 | . | TRBJ1-1 | TRBV25-1
TGTGCCAGCAGCGGGAGGACAGGTGTTCATCAGCCCCAGCATTTT | CASSGRTGVHQPQHF | . | . | TRBJ1-5 | TRBV21-1
TGCGCCAGCAGCCAAGATCGTCCAGGGGCGCTTGTTACCGGGGAGCTGTTTTTT | CASSQDRPGALVTGELFF | . | . | TRBJ2-2 | TRBV4-1
TGTGCCAGCAGTGAAGGGCGAACAGGGTTAGATCAGCCCCAGCATTTT | CASSEGRTGLDQPQHF | . | . | TRBJ1-5 | TRBV6-1
TGTGCCAGCAGTGCCGACAGGGGACAGGGAATCTACAATGAGCAGTTCTTC | CASSADRGQGIYNEQFF | TRBD1 | once | TRBJ2-1 | TRBV25-1
TGTGCCAGCAGCTTGGGCGTATTTGAACCTGAAAATGATTTATACGAGCAGTACTTC | CASSLGVFEPENDLYEQYF | . | few | TRBJ2-7 | TRBV5-8
TGTGCCACCAGTGATCCCGACTTGAGCTCCTACAATGAGCAGTTCTTC | CATSDPDLSSYNEQFF | . | few | TRBJ2-1 | TRBV24-1
TGTGCCAGCTCACGGACAGGTCAGCCCCAGCATTTT | CASSRTGQPQHF | TRBD1 | . | TRBJ1-5 | TRBV18